A selection of T cell receptor beta chains follows, all from one sample in a study of blood T cell repertoires in COVID-19. TCRdb's copy holds only in-frame clones and misses some; the assay was immunoSEQ multiplex PCR. This sample has about 210,000 clones, with 88% found just once. The specimen sequenced was peripheral blood. These receptors came from a young man with active or convalescent COVID-19. The CDR3 runs from the conserved cysteine through the conserved F or W. A D gene is named only where the DNA matches it firmly. Size tells how often a clone was seen (once, few, many) or the class of an expanded clone, and some rows leave it out.

d_gene | abundance | j_gene | v_gene | CDR3nt | CDR3aa
TRBD2 | NA | TRBJ2-2 | TRBV3-1/TRBV3-2 | TGTGCCAGCAGCCCGCCATGGACTAGCGGGGGATGGGGCGGGGAGCTGTTTTTT | CASSPPWTSGGWGGELFF
TRBD2 | NA | TRBJ2-2 | TRBV19 | TGTGCCAGTACGGGGCAGGGGGGGACTAGCGGGAGACTCGCCGGGGAGCTGTTTTTT | CASTGQGGTSGRLAGELFF
NA | NA | TRBJ2-1 | TRBV29-1 | TGCAGCGTTGAATCGTGGAGCTCCTACAATGAGCAGTTCTTC | CSVESWSSYNEQFF
NA | NA | TRBJ1-3 | TRBV28 | TGTGCCAGCCAAATTCCATCAGGGGCTGGAAACACCATATATTTT | CASQIPSGAGNTIYF
TRBD2 | NA | TRBJ2-7 | TRBV11-2 | TGTGCCAGCAGCTTAGCGGGAGGGCCTTACGAGCAGTACTTC | CASSLAGGPYEQYF
TRBD1 | NA | TRBJ2-5 | TRBV28 | TGTGCCAGCAGTCCCCAGGGGGCAGGGGAGACCCAGTACTTC | CASSPQGAGETQYF
TRBD1 | NA | TRBJ2-7 | TRBV29-1 | TGCAGCGTTGAAGATTGGTCCGCGGGACAGGGCATCTACGAGCAGTACTTC | CSVEDWSAGQGIYEQYF
TRBD1 | once | TRBJ2-7 | TRBV5-1 | TGCGCCAGCAGCTTCGGTCAGGGGGCTCAGGAGTACGGCGAGCAGTACTTC | CASSFGQGAQEYGEQYF
TRBD2 | NA | TRBJ2-1 | TRBV28 | TGTGCCAGCACCCCGGGACTAAGGCCCAATGAGCAGTTCTTC | CASTPGLRPNEQFF
TRBD2 | once | TRBJ2-3 | TRBV19 | TGTGCCAGTAGTATGGGGATAGCGGGAGGGTATAGCACAGATACGCAGTATTTT | CASSMGIAGGYSTDTQYF
NA | NA | TRBJ2-5 | TRBV5-1 | TGCGCCAGCAGCGACGGGACTCATCAAGAGACCCAGTACTTC | CASSDGTHQETQYF
TRBD1 | NA | TRBJ1-5 | TRBV7-2 | TGTGCCAGCAGCTTGCGGACAGGGAATCAGCCCCAGCATTTT | CASSLRTGNQPQHF
TRBD2 | NA | TRBJ2-1 | TRBV11-2 | TGTGCCAGCAGCTTAACTGCGGGAGTTGGGCATGAGCAGTTCTTC | CASSLTAGVGHEQFF
NA | NA | TRBJ1-4 | TRBV20-1 | TGCAGTGCTAGTTTGCCGACTGCAACCACGGGGGAAAAACTGTTTTTT | CSASLPTATTGEKLFF
NA | NA | TRBJ1-4 | TRBV12-5 | TGTGCTAGTGGTTTGTCGGCAACTAATGAAAAACTGTTTTTT | CASGLSATNEKLFF